This entry describes one TCR beta chain. The target of this receptor is not known. It has no much larger one-base neighbor in the sample; base qualities were not kept. The time point label, read with the paper, signifies: cycle 2 day 1 (C2D1) of nivolumab. Every trial patient had relapsed following autologous stem cell transplantation, and prior brentuximab vedotin exposure was what differed among cohorts A, B and C. The trial cohort was composed of about 58 patients with relapsed/refractory classical Hodgkin lymphoma, for whom complete response, partial response or progressive disease was recorded as best overall response. In the multi-cohort phase II CheckMate 205 trial, trial patients received single-agent nivolumab. An independent review committee assessed best overall response by applying the 2007 International Working Group response criteria. Trial PBMCs were collected immediately before nivolumab initiation (C1D1) and during therapy at cycle 2 day 1 and cycle 4 day 1. After peripheral blood was drawn into 8 mL Vacutainer Cell Preparation Tubes, PBMCs were isolated by centrifugation and then cryopreserved.

These data belong to a study of PD-1 blockade in classical Hodgkin lymphoma (TCRdb year 2020). Describing the broader study: Nivolumab dosing was 3 mg/kg intravenously every 2 weeks, continuing until either disease progression or unacceptable toxicity. The study used TCR beta sequencing and CyTOF to define a peripheral blood immune signature of response to PD-1 blockade in classical Hodgkin lymphoma. Study-level results and caveats: By C4D1, a significant rise was seen in CD4+ TCR diversity but not in CD8+ TCR diversity (p=0.0027 vs p=0.16), and the rise was most apparent among complete responders (p=0.02). Patients starting nivolumab less than 1 year after ASCT had lower diversity and were excluded from later analyses to avoid confounding by immune reconstitution. The study was limited to a single clinical trial cohort, and causes of repertoire differences, possibly disease activity or prior therapy, remained undefined. Among trial patients, those achieving complete response had baseline diversity similar to that of newly diagnosed patients, while diversity was significantly lower in partial responders and progressors. Newly diagnosed patients were reported to have lower baseline TCR diversity than healthy donors, and relapsed/refractory patients were reported to have lower baseline TCR diversity still.

The Qiagen DNeasy kit was used to extract genomic DNA both from unsorted PBMCs and from the negatively selected CD4+ and CD8+ fractions. Amplification of TCR beta CDR3 regions was done by immunoSEQ multiplex PCR with primers that anneal to V and J segments. A synthetic immune receptor repertoire was used to minimize amplification bias, and any residual bias was removed computationally once sequencing was done. In the paper's pipeline: Repertoire diversity was quantified as the Shannon entropy index using custom Python scripts. The unsorted, CD4+ and CD8+ repertoires were each analyzed separately, with the exception of combined analyses, where CD4+ and CD8+ sequences were merged in silico. Clonal expansion was defined as at least a 2-fold frequency increase after treatment relative to C1D1, with a pseudocount of 0.5 for undetected baseline clones. Clones with 0 or 1 copy at C1D1 were classified as singleton clones, and clones with 2 or more copies were classified as non-singleton clones. Clones expanded in unsorted samples were labelled as CD4+, CD8+ or unknown by matching protein sequences in sorted samples from the same patient. Wilcoxon tests on paired samples were used to test changes in diversity from C1D1 to C4D1. TCRdb holds this immuneACCESS table with in-frame rearrangements only. Some clones are missing; in checked studies, unresolved V genes explain under half, and the rest has no known cause. D and trimming were read from the DNA, whereas the V and J calls and clone size are those reported in that table. The sample table contains under 110,000 clones; only one count was recorded for roughly 90% of them. The top ten constitute under 7.5% of the sample.

The CDR3 numbers 14 residues from cysteine through phenylalanine. Only the CDR3 DNA stays, 42 bases, in frame from base 1. CDR1 and CDR2 were assigned from the germline V gene as SNHLY and FYNNEI. V is cut by 10 bases and J by 0 bases, and the space between the germline ends is 14 bases. This receptor was obtained from a human donor with classical Hodgkin lymphoma. The rearranged chain carries TRBV2 and TRBJ2-3; the D gene is possibly TRBD1, with 6 bases matching. The sample here was peripheral blood mononuclear cells (PBMCs), taken before the second cycle of nivolumab. The DNA is as follows: TGTGCCACTCGGACAGATTCTAGCACAGATACGCAGTATTTT. Protein translation: CATRTDSSTDTQYF.